This T cell receptor beta chain was found in a study of TIL therapy for anti-PD-1-resistant metastatic lung cancer. Overall study results and limits: The baseline peripheral repertoire was partially replaced by infused TIL clonotypes that later decayed.

Documented time point: pre-treatment sample, taken before nivolumab and TIL therapy. The libraries were made with immunoSEQ v3. This table comes from immunoSEQ multiplex PCR, and its TCRdb copy is limited to in-frame clones, with some not included. The sample contains approximately 60,000 clones, less than 85% of which appear only once. Trimming removed 0 bases from V and 2 bases from J, with 9 bases in between. The CDR3 is 15 amino acids. The germline V gene encodes CDR1 MNHEY and CDR2 SVGAGI. On this clone itself: Its antigen is not identified.

The TCR comes from a person aged 25 to 79 with non-small cell lung cancer. The specimen was blood, collected at baseline. The V call is TRBV6-5, the J call TRBJ2-3; D gene uncertain. The CDR3 reads CASSYSGVVTDTQYF. CDR3 in DNA: TGTGCCAGCAGTTACTCAGGTGTCGTCACAGATACGCAGTATTTT.